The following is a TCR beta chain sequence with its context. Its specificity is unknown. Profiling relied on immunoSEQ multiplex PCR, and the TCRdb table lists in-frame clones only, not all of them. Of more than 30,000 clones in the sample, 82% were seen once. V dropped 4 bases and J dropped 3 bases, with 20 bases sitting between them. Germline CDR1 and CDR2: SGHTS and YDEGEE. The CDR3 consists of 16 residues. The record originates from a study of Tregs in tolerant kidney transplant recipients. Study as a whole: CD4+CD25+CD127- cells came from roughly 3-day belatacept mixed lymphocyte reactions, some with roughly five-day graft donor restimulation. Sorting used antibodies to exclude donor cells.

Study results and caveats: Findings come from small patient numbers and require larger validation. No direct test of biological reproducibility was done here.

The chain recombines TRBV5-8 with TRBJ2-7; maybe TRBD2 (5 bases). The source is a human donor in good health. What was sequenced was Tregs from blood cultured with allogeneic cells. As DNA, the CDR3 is TGTGCCAGCAGCCGACTATCTTCCCCTCTTCACTACGAGCAGTACTTC. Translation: CASSRLSSPLHYEQYF.